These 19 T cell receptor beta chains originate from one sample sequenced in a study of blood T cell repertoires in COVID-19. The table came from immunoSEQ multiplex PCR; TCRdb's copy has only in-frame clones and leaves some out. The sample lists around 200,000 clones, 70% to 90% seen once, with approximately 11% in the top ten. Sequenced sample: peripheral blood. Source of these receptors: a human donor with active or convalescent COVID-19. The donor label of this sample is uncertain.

In DNA, the CDR3 is TGTGCCAGCAGTTACTCGCTCCCCCCGAGGGGCTACACCTTC. It encodes CASSYSLPPRGYTF. The rearrangement links TRBV6-5 to TRBJ1-2; no reliable D call. Trimming removed 0 bases from V and 8 bases from J, with 13 bases in between. Germline V gene sequence: CDR1 MNHEY, CDR2 SVGAGI. CDR3 length: 14 amino acids.

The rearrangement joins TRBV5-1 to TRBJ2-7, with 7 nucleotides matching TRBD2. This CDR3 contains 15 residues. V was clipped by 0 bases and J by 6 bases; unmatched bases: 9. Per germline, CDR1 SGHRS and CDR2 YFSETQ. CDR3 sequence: CASSLVLAGGSEQYF. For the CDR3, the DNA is TGCGCCAGCAGCTTGGTCTTAGCGGGTGGATCCGAGCAGTACTTC.

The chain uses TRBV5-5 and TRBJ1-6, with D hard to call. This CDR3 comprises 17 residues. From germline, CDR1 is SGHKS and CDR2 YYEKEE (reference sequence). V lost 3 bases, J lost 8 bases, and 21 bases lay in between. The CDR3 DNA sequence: TGTGCCAGCAGCTCGGAACCGCGGCCCACGATTGATTCACCCCTCCACTTT. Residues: CASSSEPRPTIDSPLHF.

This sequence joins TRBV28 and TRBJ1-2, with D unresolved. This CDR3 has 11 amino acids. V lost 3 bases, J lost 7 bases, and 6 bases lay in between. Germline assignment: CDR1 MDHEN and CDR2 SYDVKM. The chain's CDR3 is CASSFPPGYTF. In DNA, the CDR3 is TGTGCCAGCAGTTTCCCTCCTGGCTACACCTTC.

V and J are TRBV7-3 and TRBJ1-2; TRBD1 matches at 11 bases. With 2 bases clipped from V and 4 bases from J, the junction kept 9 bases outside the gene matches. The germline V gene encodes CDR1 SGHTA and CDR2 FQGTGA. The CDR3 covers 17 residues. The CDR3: CASSLLDRGRGGYGYTF. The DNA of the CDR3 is TGTGCCAGCAGCTTATTGGACAGGGGGCGCGGTGGCTATGGCTACACCTTC. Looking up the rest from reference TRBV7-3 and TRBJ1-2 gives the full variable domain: GAGVSQTPSNKVTEKGKYVELRCDPISGHTALYWYRQSLGQGPEFLIYFQGTGAADDSGLPNDRFFAVRPEGSVSTLKIQRTERGDSAVYLCASSLLDRGRGGYGYTFGSGTRLTVV.

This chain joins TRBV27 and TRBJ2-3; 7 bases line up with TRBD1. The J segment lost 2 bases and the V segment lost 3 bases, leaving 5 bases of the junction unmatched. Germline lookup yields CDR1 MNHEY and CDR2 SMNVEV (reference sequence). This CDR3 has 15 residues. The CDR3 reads CASSFDRVYTDTQYF. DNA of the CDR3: TGTGCCAGCAGTTTTGACAGGGTTTACACAGATACGCAGTATTTT.

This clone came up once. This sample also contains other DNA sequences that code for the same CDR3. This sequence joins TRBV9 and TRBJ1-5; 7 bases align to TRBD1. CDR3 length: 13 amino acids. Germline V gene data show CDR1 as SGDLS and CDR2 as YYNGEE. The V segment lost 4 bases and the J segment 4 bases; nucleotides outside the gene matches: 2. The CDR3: CASSPQGNQPQHF. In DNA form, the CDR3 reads TGTGCCAGCAGCCCACAGGGGAATCAGCCCCAGCATTTT.

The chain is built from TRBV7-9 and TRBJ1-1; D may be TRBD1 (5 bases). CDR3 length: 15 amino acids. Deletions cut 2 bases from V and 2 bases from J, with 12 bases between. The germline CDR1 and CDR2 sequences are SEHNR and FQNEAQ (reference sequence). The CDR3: CASSLIGGRNTEAFF. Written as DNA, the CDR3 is TGTGCCAGCAGCTTAATCGGGGGGAGAAACACTGAAGCTTTCTTT. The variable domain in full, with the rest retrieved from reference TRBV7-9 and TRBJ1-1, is DTGVSQNPRHKITKRGQNVTFRCDPISEHNRLYWYRQTLGQGPEFLTYFQNEAQLEKSRLLSDRFSAERPKGSFSTLEIQRTEQGDSAMYLCASSLIGGRNTEAFFGQGTRLTVV.

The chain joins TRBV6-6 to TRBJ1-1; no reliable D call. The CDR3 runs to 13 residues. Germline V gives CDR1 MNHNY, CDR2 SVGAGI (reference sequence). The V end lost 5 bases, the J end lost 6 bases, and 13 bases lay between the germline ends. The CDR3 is CASSLLAPAEAFF. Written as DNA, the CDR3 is TGTGCCAGCAGTCTCCTCGCCCCGGCTGAAGCTTTCTTT.

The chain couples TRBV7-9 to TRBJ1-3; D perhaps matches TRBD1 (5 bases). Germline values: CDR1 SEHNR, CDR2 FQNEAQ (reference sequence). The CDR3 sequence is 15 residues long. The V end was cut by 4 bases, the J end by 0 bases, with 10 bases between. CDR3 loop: CASSSDSYSGNTIYF. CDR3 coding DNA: TGTGCCAGCAGCTCTGACAGTTACTCTGGAAACACCATATATTTT.

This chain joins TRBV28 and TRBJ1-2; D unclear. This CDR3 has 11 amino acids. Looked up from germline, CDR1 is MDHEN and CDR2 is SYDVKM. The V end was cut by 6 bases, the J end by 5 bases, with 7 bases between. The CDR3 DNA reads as TGTGCCAGCAGCCCAGATTATGGCTACACCTTC. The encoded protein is CASSPDYGYTF.

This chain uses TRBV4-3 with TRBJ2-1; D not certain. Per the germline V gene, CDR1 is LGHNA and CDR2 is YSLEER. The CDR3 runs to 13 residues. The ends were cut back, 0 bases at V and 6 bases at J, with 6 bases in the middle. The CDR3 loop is CASSQEEFNEQFF. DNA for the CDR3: TGCGCCAGCAGCCAAGAGGAGTTCAATGAGCAGTTCTTC.

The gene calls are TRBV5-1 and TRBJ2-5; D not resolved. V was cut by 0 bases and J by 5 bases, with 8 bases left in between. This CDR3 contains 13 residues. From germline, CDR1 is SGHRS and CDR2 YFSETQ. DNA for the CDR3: TGCGCCAGCAGCTTGGGGCTCTTCGAGACCCAGTACTTC. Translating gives CASSLGLFETQYF.

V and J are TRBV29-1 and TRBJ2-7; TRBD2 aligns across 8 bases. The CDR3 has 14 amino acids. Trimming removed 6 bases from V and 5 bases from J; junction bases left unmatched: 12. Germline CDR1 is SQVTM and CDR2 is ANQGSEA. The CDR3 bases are TGCAGCGTGGAAACAGCGGCGGGGGGACACGAGCAGTACTTC. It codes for CSVETAAGGHEQYF.

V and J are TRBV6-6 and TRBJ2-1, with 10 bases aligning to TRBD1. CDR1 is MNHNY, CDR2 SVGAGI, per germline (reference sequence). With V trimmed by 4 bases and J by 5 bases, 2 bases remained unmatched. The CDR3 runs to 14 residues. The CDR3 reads CASSLDRGDNEQFF. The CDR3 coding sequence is TGTGCCAGCAGTTTGGACAGGGGGGACAATGAGCAGTTCTTC.

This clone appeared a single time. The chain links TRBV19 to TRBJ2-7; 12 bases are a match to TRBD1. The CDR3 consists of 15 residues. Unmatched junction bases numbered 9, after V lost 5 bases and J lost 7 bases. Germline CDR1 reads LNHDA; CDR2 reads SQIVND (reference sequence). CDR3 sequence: CASSSPGQGAYEQYF. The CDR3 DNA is TGTGCCAGTAGTTCCCCGGGACAGGGGGCATATGAGCAGTACTTC.

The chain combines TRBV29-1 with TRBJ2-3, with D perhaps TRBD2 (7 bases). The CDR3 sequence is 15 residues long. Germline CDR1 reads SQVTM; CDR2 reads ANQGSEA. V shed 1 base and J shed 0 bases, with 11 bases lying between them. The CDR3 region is CSVEGAGASTDTQYF. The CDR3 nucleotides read TGCAGCGTTGAAGGGGCGGGGGCTAGCACAGATACGCAGTATTTT.

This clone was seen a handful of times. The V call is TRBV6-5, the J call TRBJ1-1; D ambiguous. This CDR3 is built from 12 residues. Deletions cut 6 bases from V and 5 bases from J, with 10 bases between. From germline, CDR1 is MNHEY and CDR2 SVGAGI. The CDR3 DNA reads TGTGCCAGCAGAAACCCGGGGACTGAAGCTTTCTTT. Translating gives CASRNPGTEAFF.

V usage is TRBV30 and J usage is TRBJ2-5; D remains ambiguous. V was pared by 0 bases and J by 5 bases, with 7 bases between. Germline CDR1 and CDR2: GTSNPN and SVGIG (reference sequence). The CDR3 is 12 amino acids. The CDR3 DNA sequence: TGTGCCTGGAGTGTCAAAGCGGAGACCCAGTACTTC. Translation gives CAWSVKAETQYF.